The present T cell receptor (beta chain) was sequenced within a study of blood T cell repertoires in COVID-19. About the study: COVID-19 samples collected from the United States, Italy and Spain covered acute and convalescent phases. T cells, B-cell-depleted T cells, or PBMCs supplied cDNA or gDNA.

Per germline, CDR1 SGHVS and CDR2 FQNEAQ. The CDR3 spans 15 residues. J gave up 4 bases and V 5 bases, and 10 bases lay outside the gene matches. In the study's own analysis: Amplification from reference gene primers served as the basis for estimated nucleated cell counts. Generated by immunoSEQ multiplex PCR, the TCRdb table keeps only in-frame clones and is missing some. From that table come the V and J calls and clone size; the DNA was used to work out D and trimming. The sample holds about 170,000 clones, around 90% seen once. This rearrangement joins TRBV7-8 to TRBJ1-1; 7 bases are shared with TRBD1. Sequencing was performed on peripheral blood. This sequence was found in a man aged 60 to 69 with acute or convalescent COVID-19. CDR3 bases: TGTGCCAGCAGCGCCTTAACAGGGGTCTCCACTGAAGCTTTCTTT. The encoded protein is CASSALTGVSTEAFF.